Below, 30 T cell receptor beta chains from the same sample are listed, as sequenced in a study of chemoradiotherapy in HPV16-positive cancers. The table came from immunoSEQ multiplex PCR; TCRdb's copy has only in-frame clones and leaves some out. The repertoire holds some 4,100 clones, approximately 77% seen once, with approximately 9.1% in the top ten. The specimen comprised tumor tissue, sampled from a patient who underwent chemoradiotherapy. The receptors shown here come from a human donor with HPV-associated anogenital cancer.

V and J are TRBV18 and TRBJ2-5; 7 nucleotides line up with TRBD1. The V gene end was trimmed by 8 bases and the J gene end by 2 bases; junction bases not matched to a gene: 5. CDR1 KGHSH and CDR2 LQKENI come from the germline V gene. The CDR3 has 13 residues. CDR3 amino acids: CASATGQQETQYF. DNA for the CDR3: TGTGCCAGCGCGACGGGACAGCAAGAGACCCAGTACTTC.

V and J are TRBV27 and TRBJ2-2, with D hard to call. The length of the CDR3 is 16 residues. Germline V gene lookup returns CDR1 MNHEY and CDR2 SMNVEV (reference sequence). Trimming removed 5 bases at V and 2 bases at J, with 15 bases between. CDR3 in amino acids: CASSTSGGINTGELFF. CDR3 sequence (DNA): TGTGCCAGCAGTACCTCGGGCGGAATCAACACCGGGGAGCTGTTTTTT.

V and J are TRBV19 and TRBJ1-5, with TRBD1 identical over 8 bases. The germline V gene has CDR1 LNHDA and CDR2 SQIVND (reference sequence). J lost 2 bases, V lost 9 bases, and 12 bases had no gene match. The CDR3 covers 16 residues. The CDR3 nucleotides read TGTGCCAGCCAGGCAGGGGGCGCAAGGGGCAATCAGCCCCAGCATTTT. It encodes CASQAGGARGNQPQHF.

V usage is TRBV30 and J usage is TRBJ2-7; 9 bases match TRBD2. Unmatched junction bases numbered 10, after V lost 3 bases and J lost 4 bases. CDR3 size: 15 residues. CDR1 is GTSNPN and CDR2 is SVGIG in the germline V gene (reference sequence). The CDR3 loop reads CAWSAGGPIGYEQYF. In DNA form, the CDR3 reads TGTGCCTGGAGCGCGGGAGGGCCGATTGGTTACGAGCAGTACTTC.

This chain connects TRBV28 to TRBJ2-3, with TRBD2 matching 8 bases. Germline assignment: CDR1 MDHEN and CDR2 SYDVKM. V was clipped by 7 bases and J by 2 bases; unmatched bases: 8. The CDR3 extends over 15 amino acids. This CDR3 is CASTHPSGPTDTQYF. CDR3 bases: TGTGCCAGCACCCATCCTAGCGGGCCCACAGATACGCAGTATTTT.

The chain has TRBV15 and TRBJ2-2; D possibly corresponds to TRBD2 (5 bases). Germline V CDR1 and CDR2: LNHNV, YYDKDF (reference sequence). The CDR3 consists of 13 residues. V lost 8 bases and J lost 7, with 14 bases in between. CDR3 bases: TGTGCCACCGAGTGGGAGTATCACGGGGAGCTGTTTTTT. It yields the protein CATEWEYHGELFF.

In this sample, this clone turned up once. This rearrangement joins TRBV6-5 to TRBJ1-1; perhaps TRBD1 as D (5 bases). V was shortened by 5 bases and J by 6 bases, with 16 bases between the two germline ends. CDR3 length equals 14 residues. Germline V gene sequence: CDR1 MNHEY, CDR2 SVGAGI. CDR3 nucleotide sequence: TGTGCCAGCAGTGAACTCGGGGCTTATGCTGAAGCTTTCTTT. It codes for CASSELGAYAEAFF.

The chain couples TRBV28 to TRBJ2-7, with D hard to call. CDR1 and CDR2 from the germline V gene are MDHEN and SYDVKM. This CDR3 is built from 13 residues. The V and J ends lost 3 bases and 1 base respectively, with 7 bases between them. CDR3 DNA sequence: TGTGCCAGCAGTTTCCAACCGTCCTACGAGCAGTACTTC. It specifies CASSFQPSYEQYF. Full variable domain (remainder filled in from reference TRBV28 and TRBJ2-7): DVKVTQSSRYLVKRTGEKVFLECVQDMDHENMFWYRQDPGLGLRLIYFSYDVKMKEKGDIPEGYSVSREKKERFSLILESASTNQTSMYLCASSFQPSYEQYFGPGTRLTVT.

V usage is TRBV19 and J usage is TRBJ2-2, with D perhaps TRBD1 or TRBD2 (6 bases each). CDR3 length: 17 amino acids. The germline V and J ends were trimmed by 5 bases and 2 bases, with 18 bases remaining between them. In germline, CDR1 is LNHDA, CDR2 SQIVND (reference sequence). The chain's CDR3 is CASSVGGVGGNTGELFF. In nucleotides, the CDR3 is TGTGCCAGTAGTGTGGGCGGTGTCGGGGGCAACACCGGGGAGCTGTTTTTT.

This clone has a handful of counts. Other DNA variants within this sample encode the same CDR3. The chain uses TRBV19 and TRBJ2-7; a weak D match, TRBD1 (6 bases). CDR1 and CDR2 from the germline V gene are LNHDA and SQIVND (reference sequence). V lost 0 bases and J lost 3, with 6 bases in between. The CDR3 consists of 13 residues. CDR3 sequence: CASSIEDSYEQYF. Here the CDR3 DNA reads TGTGCCAGTAGTATAGAGGACAGCTACGAGCAGTACTTC.

This clone was observed a few times. The rearrangement uses TRBV28 and TRBJ1-1; TRBD1 matches at 7 bases. The length of the CDR3 is 12 residues. Germline V lookup: CDR1 MDHEN, CDR2 SYDVKM. V gave up 4 bases and J gave up 8 bases; unmatched junction bases: 4. CDR3 amino acids: CASSSPGQEAFF. CDR3 bases: TGTGCCAGCAGTTCCCCGGGACAGGAAGCTTTCTTT.

The chain joins TRBV4-3 to TRBJ1-3, with D unclear. CDR3 length equals 14 residues. Per germline, CDR1 LGHNA and CDR2 YSLEER. V was cut by 1 base and J by 0 bases, with 4 bases left in between. Here the CDR3 DNA reads TGCGCCAGCAGCCAAGGGAGCTCTGGAAACACCATATATTTT. Protein: CASSQGSSGNTIYF.

This clone was counted a single time. The V gene is TRBV27, the J gene TRBJ2-1; 14 positions match TRBD2. The junction had 5 bases not matched to a gene; V was cut back by 3 bases and J by 1 base. The CDR3 loop spans 18 amino acids. CDR1 and CDR2 from the germline V gene are MNHEY and SMNVEV (reference sequence). The CDR3 protein is CASSFLGLAGVSYNEQFF. The CDR3 coding sequence is TGTGCCAGCAGTTTTCTGGGACTAGCGGGAGTTTCCTACAATGAGCAGTTCTTC.

The chain has TRBV29-1 and TRBJ2-1; D is ambiguous. The CDR3 is made up of 12 amino acids. Trimming shortened V by 3 bases and J by 7 bases, and 10 bases separated the two germline ends. Germline assignment: CDR1 SQVTM and CDR2 ANQGSEA. The CDR3 nucleotides are TGCAGCGTTGAGGTCCAGCCGAATGAGCAGTTCTTC. This gives the protein CSVEVQPNEQFF.

The rearrangement links TRBV27 to TRBJ2-2, with a weak D call TRBD1 (5 bases). V was cut by 2 bases and J by 4 bases, with 11 bases left in between. Germline values: CDR1 MNHEY, CDR2 SMNVEV (reference sequence). The length of the CDR3 is 15 residues. In DNA form, the CDR3 reads TGTGCCAGCAGTTTACAGGGCGTCGGCACCGGGGAGCTGTTTTTT. It translates to CASSLQGVGTGELFF.

This clone ranks as large (0.1 to 1%). The chain is built from TRBV5-5 and TRBJ2-7; 7 bases match TRBD1. J gave up 2 bases and V 3 bases, and 5 bases lay outside the gene matches. This CDR3 is 14 amino acids long. Germline CDR1 reads SGHKS; CDR2 reads YYEKEE (reference sequence). CDR3 nucleotide sequence: TGTGCCAGCAGCTACGGGACAGAAACCTACGAGCAGTACTTC. Translating it yields CASSYGTETYEQYF.

This clone rates as large. This chain joins TRBV6-5 and TRBJ2-2; 11 bases are shared with TRBD1. The CDR3 spans 16 residues. The germline V gene encodes CDR1 MNHEY and CDR2 SVGAGI. The J segment lost 7 bases and the V segment lost 2 bases, leaving 6 bases of the junction unmatched. The CDR3 nucleotides read TGTGCCAGCAGTTACCTAAGGACAGGGGGCGGCGGGGAGCTGTTTTTT. Encoded protein: CASSYLRTGGGGELFF.

This clone appeared a single time. CDR3 sequence (DNA): TGCGCCAGCAGCTTGGTGGGGGCGCGTGACTATGGCTACACCTTC. It encodes CASSLVGARDYGYTF. The chain links TRBV5-1 to TRBJ1-2; D possibly corresponds to TRBD1 (6 bases). The CDR3 covers 15 residues. V was shortened by 0 bases and J by 3 bases, with 12 bases between the two germline ends. Germline V gene lookup returns CDR1 SGHRS and CDR2 YFSETQ.

There are a few counts of this clone. J is TRBJ2-1 and V is TRBV21-1; the table's D call, TRBD1, was not checked against the DNA. TRBV21-1 is a documented pseudogene. The CDR3 runs 15 residues. The CDR3 here is CASSKYRVSYNEQFF. Written as DNA, the CDR3 is TGTGCCAGCAGCAAATACAGGGTTAGCTACAATGAGCAGTTCTTC.

The rearrangement uses TRBV7-2 and TRBJ1-6, with D unresolved. CDR1 is SGHTA, CDR2 FQGNSA, per germline. This CDR3 has 16 residues. Deletions cut 5 bases from V and 2 bases from J, with 13 bases between. The CDR3 bases are TGTGCCAGCAGCCCCATGGGTTGGGCCTATAATTCACCCCTCCACTTT. Its translation: CASSPMGWAYNSPLHF.

By sample share, this clone is medium-sized. V usage is TRBV18 and J usage is TRBJ2-7, with D possibly TRBD2 on 5 matching bases. Germline V lookup: CDR1 KGHSH, CDR2 LQKENI. The CDR3 totals 14 residues. Trimming cost V 3 bases and J 0 bases, with 9 bases left between them. The CDR3 DNA reads as TGTGCCAGCTCACCCTCGGGGAGCTCCTACGAGCAGTACTTC. Its protein is CASSPSGSSYEQYF.

The chain employs TRBV28 and TRBJ2-7; 7 bases fit TRBD1. Germline assignment: CDR1 MDHEN and CDR2 SYDVKM. V shed 5 bases, J shed 3 bases, and the junction held 7 bases outside the gene matches. The CDR3 consists of 14 residues. The CDR3, as DNA: TGTGCCAGCAGTCCCCTCTGGACAGGCTACGAGCAGTACTTC. Translated: CASSPLWTGYEQYF.

This CDR3 is CASSPSYGVNTEAFF. The CDR3 region has the DNA TGTGCCAGCAGCCCGTCATATGGGGTAAACACTGAAGCTTTCTTT. The V and J genes are TRBV5-5 and TRBJ1-1; no definite D call. With 4 bases removed from V and 2 bases from J, the gap between germline ends came to 15 bases. CDR3 length equals 15 residues. Germline CDR1 reads SGHKS; CDR2 reads YYEKEE (reference sequence).

The count of this clone is one. The chain uses TRBV19 and TRBJ2-4; maybe TRBD2 (7 bases). Trimming left V 3 bases short and J 2 bases short, with 17 bases between. Germline CDR1 and CDR2: LNHDA and SQIVND (reference sequence). This CDR3 comprises 17 residues. CDR3 nucleotide sequence: TGTGCCAGTAGTATGATCAGGGGAGGGGGTTCCAAAAACATTCAGTACTTC. Translating gives CASSMIRGGGSKNIQYF.

The table lists this clone with a few counts. The chain is built from TRBV7-2 and TRBJ2-3; unclear D gene. Trimming left V 1 base short and J 2 bases short, with 16 bases between. The CDR3 length is 17 residues. Germline V lookup: CDR1 SGHTA, CDR2 FQGNSA. In nucleotides, the CDR3 is TGTGCCAGCAGCTTAGGCCCAGCTTACGGCCACACAGATACGCAGTATTTT. Its translation is CASSLGPAYGHTDTQYF. Drawing the rest from reference TRBV7-2 and TRBJ2-3, the complete variable domain is GAGVSQSPSNKVTEKGKDVELRCDPISGHTALYWYRQSLGQGLEFLIYFQGNSAPDKSGLPSDRFSAERTGGSVSTLTIQRTQQEDSAVYLCASSLGPAYGHTDTQYFGPGTRLTVL.

This chain joins TRBV7-2 and TRBJ2-5; TRBD2 is a possible D gene (5 bases). The CDR3 is made up of 15 amino acids. The germline V and J ends were trimmed by 0 bases and 2 bases, with 10 bases remaining between them. Germline V gene sequence: CDR1 SGHTA, CDR2 FQGNSA. CDR3 region: CASSLAGRAQETQYF. The CDR3 nucleotides are TGTGCCAGCAGCTTAGCAGGGCGGGCGCAAGAGACCCAGTACTTC.

This rearrangement joins TRBV4-2 to TRBJ2-5, with D perhaps matching TRBD1 (6 bases). V gave up 1 base and J gave up 2 bases, with 11 bases separating them. The germline V gene has CDR1 LGHNA and CDR2 YNFKEQ. The CDR3 is 15 amino acids. CDR3 amino acids: CASSQGGTWQETQYF. Written as DNA, the CDR3 is TGTGCCAGCAGCCAAGGGGGGACATGGCAAGAGACCCAGTACTTC.

By share of the sample, this clone is large. The chain carries TRBV5-5 and TRBJ1-1; D not certain. The CDR3 extends over 13 amino acids. CDR1 and CDR2 from the germline V gene are SGHKS and YYEKEE (reference sequence). Trimming cost V 5 bases and J 0 bases, with 8 bases left between them. The CDR3 DNA sequence: TGTGCCAGCAGACTTGACCTGAACACTGAAGCTTTCTTT. Protein product: CASRLDLNTEAFF.

This sequence joins TRBV18 and TRBJ1-6, with 11 bases aligning to TRBD1. Trimming cost V 2 bases and J 10 bases; bases outside gene matches: 10. Germline-derived CDR1 and CDR2 are KGHSH and LQKENI. This CDR3 has 17 residues. The CDR3: CASSPILGTGGGSPLHF. CDR3 DNA: TGTGCCAGCTCACCAATCCTCGGGACAGGGGGGGGATCACCCCTCCACTTT.

This sequence joins TRBV6-1 and TRBJ1-2, with 10 bases aligning to TRBD1. V lost 0 bases and J lost 7; bases outside the gene matches: 2. Looked up from germline, CDR1 is MNHNS and CDR2 is SASEGT. The CDR3 consists of 14 residues. The CDR3 loop reads CASSEATGGSGYTF. In DNA, the CDR3 is TGTGCCAGCAGTGAAGCGACAGGGGGCAGTGGCTACACCTTC.